The 2 T cell receptor beta chains reported below all come from one sample, sequenced in a study of Ad26.COV2.S vaccination and SARS-CoV-2 variants. Treatment of the sample: approximately 18 received Ad26.COV2.S at low or high dose, single or two shots; several received placebo; per-sample allocation not given. Samples came from day 63 after the first vaccine or placebo injection. Repertoires were generated with immunoSEQ multiplex PCR, while TCRdb's copy carries only in-frame clones and drops some. The sample comprises around 450,000 clones, 75% to 90% of which are singletons, and around 2.6% rests with the top ten. The sample consisted of peripheral blood, taken in a trial of Ad26.COV2.S vaccine versus placebo. These receptors all stem from a person between 18 and 65 years old who received the Ad26.COV2.S COVID-19 vaccine or a placebo.

This clone was recorded only once. The V gene is TRBV14, the J gene TRBJ2-1, with D possibly matching TRBD1 (6 bases). CDR1 and CDR2 (germline): SGHDN, FVKESK. This CDR3 has 16 amino acids. Trimming pared 5 bases from V and 0 bases from J, leaving 14 bases between. CDR3 sequence (DNA): TGTGCCAGCAGCTCCACGGGACATAGCTCCTACAATGAGCAGTTCTTC. Its protein is CASSSTGHSSYNEQFF.

The rearrangement uses TRBV24-1 and TRBJ2-2, with a tentative D call TRBD2 (5 bases). V shed 0 bases and J shed 5 bases, with 12 bases lying between them. CDR3 length: 16 residues. The germline V gene has CDR1 KGHDR and CDR2 SFDVKD. Here the CDR3 DNA reads TGTGCCACCAGTGATTTGCGGTTATCGGGGACCGGGGAGCTGTTTTTT. This codes for CATSDLRLSGTGELFF.